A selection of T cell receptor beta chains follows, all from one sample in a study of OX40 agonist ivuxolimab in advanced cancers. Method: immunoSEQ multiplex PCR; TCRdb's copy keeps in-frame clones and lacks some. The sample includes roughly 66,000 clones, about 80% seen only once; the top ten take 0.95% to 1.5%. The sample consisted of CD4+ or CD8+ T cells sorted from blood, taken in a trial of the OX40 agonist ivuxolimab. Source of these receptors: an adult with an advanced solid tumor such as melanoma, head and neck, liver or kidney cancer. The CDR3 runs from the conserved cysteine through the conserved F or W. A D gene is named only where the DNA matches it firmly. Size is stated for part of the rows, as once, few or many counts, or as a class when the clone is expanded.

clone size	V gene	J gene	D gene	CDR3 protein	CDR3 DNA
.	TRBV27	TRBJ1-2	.	CASSFNKPEDGYTF	TGTGCCAGCAGTTTCAACAAACCTGAAGATGGCTACACCTTC
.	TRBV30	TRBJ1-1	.	CAWTEGGWEAFF	TGTGCCTGGACCGAAGGGGGGTGGGAAGCTTTCTTT
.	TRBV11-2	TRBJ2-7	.	CASSLDWNSYEQYF	TGTGCCAGCAGCCTGGACTGGAACTCCTACGAGCAGTACTTC
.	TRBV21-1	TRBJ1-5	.	CARALWGGIGQPQHF	TGTGCCAGAGCCTTATGGGGGGGCATCGGACAGCCCCAGCATTTT
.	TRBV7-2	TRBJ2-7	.	CASSLDRDISSYEQYF	TGTGCCAGCAGCCTGGACCGGGACATCAGCTCCTACGAGCAGTACTTC
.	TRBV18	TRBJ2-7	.	CASSPPSRVWEQYF	TGTGCCAGCTCACCACCGTCCAGGGTGTGGGAGCAGTACTTC
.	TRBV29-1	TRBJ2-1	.	CSVKQSLSEQFF	TGCAGCGTTAAACAGTCTCTAAGTGAGCAGTTCTTC
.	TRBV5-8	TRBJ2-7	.	CASSQGGLVRDYEQYF	TGTGCCAGCAGCCAAGGCGGGCTAGTACGGGACTACGAGCAGTACTTC
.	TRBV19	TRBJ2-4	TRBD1	CATSNPGQKNIQYF	TGTGCCACCTCTAACCCGGGACAGAAAAACATTCAGTACTTC
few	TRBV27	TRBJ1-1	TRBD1	CASSPPTGAEAFF	TGTGCCAGCAGTCCCCCGACAGGGGCTGAAGCTTTCTTT
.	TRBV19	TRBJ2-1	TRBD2	CASSKYGLAEKYNEQFF	TGTGCCAGTAGTAAATACGGACTAGCGGAGAAATACAATGAGCAGTTCTTC
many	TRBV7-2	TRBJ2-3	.	CASSLVAGRDTQYF	TGTGCCAGCAGCTTAGTGGCAGGGCGGGATACGCAGTATTTT
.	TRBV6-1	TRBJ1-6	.	CASSEMKVYGGNSPLHF	TGTGCCAGCAGTGAAATGAAGGTGTATGGGGGAAACTCACCCCTCCACTTT
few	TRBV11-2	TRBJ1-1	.	CASSLLPGMNTEAFF	TGTGCCAGCAGCTTATTACCCGGCATGAACACTGAAGCTTTCTTT
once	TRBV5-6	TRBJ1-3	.	CASSQTAGNTIYF	TGTGCCAGCAGCCAGACAGCGGGAAACACCATATATTTT
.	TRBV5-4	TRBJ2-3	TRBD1	CASSRWTGSTDTQYF	TGTGCCAGCAGCCGTTGGACAGGGAGCACAGATACGCAGTATTTT
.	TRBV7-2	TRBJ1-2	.	CASSLTGQGLYGYTF	TGTGCCAGCAGCTTAACTGGGCAGGGACTCTATGGCTACACCTTC
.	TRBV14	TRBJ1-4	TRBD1	CASSQIQGTNEKLFF	TGTGCCAGCAGCCAAATACAGGGGACTAATGAAAAACTGTTTTTT
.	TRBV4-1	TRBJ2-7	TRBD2	CASSPTGLARDEQYF	TGCGCCAGCAGCCCTACCGGACTAGCGAGGGACGAGCAGTACTTC
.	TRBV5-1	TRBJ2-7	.	CASSLAVRGYEQYF	TGCGCCAGCAGCTTGGCCGTCAGGGGTTACGAGCAGTACTTC
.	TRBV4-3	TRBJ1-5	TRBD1	CASSQIFQGAGSNQPQHF	TGCGCCAGCAGCCAAATATTCCAGGGGGCGGGGAGCAATCAGCCCCAGCATTTT
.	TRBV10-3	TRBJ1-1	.	CAISKRGGLDTEAFF	TGTGCCATCAGTAAACGAGGGGGTTTGGACACTGAAGCTTTCTTT
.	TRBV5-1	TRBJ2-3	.	CASSRDQSTDTQYF	TGCGCCAGCAGCCGGGACCAGTCCACAGATACGCAGTATTTT
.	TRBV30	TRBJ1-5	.	CAWSSTGQPYQPQHF	TGTGCCTGGAGTTCTACTGGACAGCCCTATCAGCCCCAGCATTTT
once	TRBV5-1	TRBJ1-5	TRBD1	CASSLAGQTAQPQHF	TGCGCCAGCAGCTTGGCGGGACAGACCGCTCAACCCCAGCATTTT
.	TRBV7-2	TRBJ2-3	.	CASSPGPGDTDTQYF	TGTGCCAGCAGCCCCGGGCCGGGGGACACAGATACGCAGTATTTT
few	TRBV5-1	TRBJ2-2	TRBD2	CASSVTSGGTGELFF	TGCGCCAGCAGCGTCACTAGCGGGGGCACCGGGGAGCTGTTTTTT
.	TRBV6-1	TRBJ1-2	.	CASSGMGANYGYTF	TGTGCCAGCAGTGGCATGGGAGCTAACTATGGCTACACCTTC
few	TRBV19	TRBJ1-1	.	CASSHRVTMNTEAFF	TGTGCCAGTAGCCACAGGGTCACCATGAACACTGAAGCTTTCTTT
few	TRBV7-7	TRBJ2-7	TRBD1	CASSLTGEGKQYF	TGTGCCAGCAGCTTGACAGGGGAAGGGAAGCAGTACTTC
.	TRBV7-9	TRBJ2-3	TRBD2	CASSRSGGTTDTQYF	TGTGCCAGCAGCCGCAGCGGGGGCACAACAGATACGCAGTATTTT
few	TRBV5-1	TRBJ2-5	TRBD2	CASSLGASRGGLETQYF	TGCGCCAGCAGCTTGGGAGCCTCGCGGGGGGGCCTGGAGACCCAGTACTTC
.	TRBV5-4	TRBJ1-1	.	CASSFTGLMNTEAFF	TGTGCCAGCAGCTTTACGGGACTCATGAACACTGAAGCTTTCTTT
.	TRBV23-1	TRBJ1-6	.	CASSQSPHRGLPYSYNSPLHF	TGCGCCAGCAGTCAATCGCCCCATAGGGGCCTCCCTTACTCCTATAATTCACCCCTCCACTTT
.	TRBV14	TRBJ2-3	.	CASSQARGMTQYF	TGTGCCAGCAGCCAAGCGAGGGGTATGACGCAGTATTTT
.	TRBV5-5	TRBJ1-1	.	CASRQGAGAREAFF	TGTGCCAGCAGGCAAGGCGCGGGGGCTAGGGAAGCTTTCTTT
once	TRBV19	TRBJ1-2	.	CASSRQGLGPYGYTF	TGTGCCAGTAGCCGGCAGGGGCTTGGACCCTATGGCTACACCTTC
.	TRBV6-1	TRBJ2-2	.	CASSEAWRGELFF	TGTGCCAGCAGTGAAGCCTGGCGGGGGGAGCTGTTTTTT
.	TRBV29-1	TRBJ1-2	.	CSVEDWEQVANYGYTF	TGCAGCGTTGAAGATTGGGAGCAGGTGGCTAACTATGGCTACACCTTC
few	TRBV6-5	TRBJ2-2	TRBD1	CASKGQGAVTGELFF	TGTGCCAGCAAGGGACAGGGGGCTGTCACCGGGGAGCTGTTTTTT
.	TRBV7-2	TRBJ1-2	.	CASSPESIYGYTF	TGTGCCAGCAGCCCCGAATCCATATATGGCTACACCTTC
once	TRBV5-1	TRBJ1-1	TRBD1	CASSRDRTNTEAFF	TGCGCCAGCAGCCGGGACAGGACTAACACTGAAGCTTTCTTT
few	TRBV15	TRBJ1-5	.	CATSKAPDQPQHF	TGTGCCACCAGCAAGGCACCCGATCAGCCCCAGCATTTT
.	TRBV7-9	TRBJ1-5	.	CASSLSGNQPQHF	TGTGCCAGCAGCTTATCGGGGAATCAGCCCCAGCATTTT
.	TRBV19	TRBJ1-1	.	CASSIDSVNTEAFF	TGTGCCAGTAGTATAGACAGCGTGAACACTGAAGCTTTCTTT
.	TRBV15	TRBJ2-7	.	CATSGPRVTLSEQYF	TGTGCCACCAGCGGGCCAAGGGTTACTTTAAGCGAGCAGTACTTC
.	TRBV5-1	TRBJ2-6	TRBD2	CASSIGTSVSSGANVLTF	TGCGCCAGCAGCATCGGGACTAGCGTTAGCTCTGGGGCCAACGTCCTGACTTTC
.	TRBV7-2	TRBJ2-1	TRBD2	CASSRNSGGGGWQFF	TGTGCCAGCAGCCGCAATAGCGGGGGAGGCGGGTGGCAGTTCTTC